This T cell receptor beta chain was captured in a study of blood T cell repertoires in COVID-19. Sequencing was performed with immunoSEQ multiplex PCR; in TCRdb, only in-frame clones are kept and a portion is missing. The table includes fewer than 350,000 clones, over 75% detected once. Trimming removed 4 bases from V and 4 bases from J; junction bases left unmatched: 6. This CDR3 spans 14 amino acids. Germline CDR1 is SGDLS and CDR2 is YYNGEE. Sequences were obtained from peripheral blood. This TCR was recovered from a woman aged 30 to 39 with COVID-19, enrolled during active disease. The chain recombines TRBV9 with TRBJ1-1; 8 positions agree with TRBD1. The CDR3 sequence: CASSPRQGLTEAFF. CDR3 DNA sequence: TGTGCCAGCAGCCCCCGACAGGGGCTCACTGAAGCTTTCTTT.